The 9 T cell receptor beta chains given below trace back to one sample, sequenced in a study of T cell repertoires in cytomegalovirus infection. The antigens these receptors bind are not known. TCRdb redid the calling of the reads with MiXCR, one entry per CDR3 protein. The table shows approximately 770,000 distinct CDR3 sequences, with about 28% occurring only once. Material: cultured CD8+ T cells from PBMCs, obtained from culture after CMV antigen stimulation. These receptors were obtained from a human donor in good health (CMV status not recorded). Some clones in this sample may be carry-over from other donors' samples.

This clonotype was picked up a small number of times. CDR3 coding DNA: TGTGCCAGCAGACTCGACAGGGGTAGCAATCAGCCCCAGCATTTT. It specifies CASRLDRGSNQPQHF. The chain has TRBV6-2 or TRBV6-3 and TRBJ1-5, with 8 bases matching TRBD1. The CDR3 has 15 amino acids. Germline V gene data show CDR1 as MNHEY and CDR2 as SVGEGT. Germline trimming cut 6 bases from V and 0 bases from J; bases unmatched to any gene: 4.

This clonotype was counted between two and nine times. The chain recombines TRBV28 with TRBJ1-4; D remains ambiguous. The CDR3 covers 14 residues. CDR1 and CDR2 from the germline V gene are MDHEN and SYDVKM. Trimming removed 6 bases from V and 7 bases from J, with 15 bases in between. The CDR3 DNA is TGTGCCAGCAGGAGGGAAGGGAGAGGTGAAAAACTGTTTTTT. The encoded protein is CASRREGRGEKLFF.

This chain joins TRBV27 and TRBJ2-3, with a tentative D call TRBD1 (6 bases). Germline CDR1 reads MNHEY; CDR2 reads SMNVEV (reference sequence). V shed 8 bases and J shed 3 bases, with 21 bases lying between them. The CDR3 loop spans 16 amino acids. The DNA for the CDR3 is TGTGCCAGCTCCCCACGCGCAGGGGTGAGGACAGATACGCAGTATTTT. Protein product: CASSPRAGVRTDTQYF.

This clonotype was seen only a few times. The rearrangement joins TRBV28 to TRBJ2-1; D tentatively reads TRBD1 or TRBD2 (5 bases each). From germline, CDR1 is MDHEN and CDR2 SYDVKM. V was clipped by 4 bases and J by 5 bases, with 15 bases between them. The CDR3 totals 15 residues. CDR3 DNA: TGTGCCAGCAGTTACTATGGGACGGCGAACAATGAGCAGTTCTTC. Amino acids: CASSYYGTANNEQFF.

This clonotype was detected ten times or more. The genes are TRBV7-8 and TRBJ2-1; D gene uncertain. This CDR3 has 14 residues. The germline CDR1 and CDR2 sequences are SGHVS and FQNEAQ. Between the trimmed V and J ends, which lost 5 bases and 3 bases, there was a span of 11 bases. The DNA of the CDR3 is TGTGCCAGCAGCCCCGACCCCTTCTACAATGAGCAGTTCTTC. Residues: CASSPDPFYNEQFF. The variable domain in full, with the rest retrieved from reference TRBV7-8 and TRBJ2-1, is GAGVSQSPRYKVAKRGQDVALRCDPISGHVSLFWYQQALGQGPEFLTYFQNEAQLDKSGLPSDRFFAERPEGSVSTLKIQRTQQEDSAVYLCASSPDPFYNEQFFGPGTRLTVL.

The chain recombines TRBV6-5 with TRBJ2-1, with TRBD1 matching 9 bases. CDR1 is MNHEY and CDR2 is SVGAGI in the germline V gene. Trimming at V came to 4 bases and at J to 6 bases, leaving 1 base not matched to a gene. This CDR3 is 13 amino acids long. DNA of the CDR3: TGTGCCAGCAGTTTACAGGGGGCCAATGAGCAGTTCTTC. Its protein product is CASSLQGANEQFF.

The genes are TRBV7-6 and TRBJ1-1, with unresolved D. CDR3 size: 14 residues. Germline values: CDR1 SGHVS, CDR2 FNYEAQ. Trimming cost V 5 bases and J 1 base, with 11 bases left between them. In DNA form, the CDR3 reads TGTGCCAGCAGCCTCTATCCAGAGAACACTGAAGCTTTCTTT. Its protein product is CASSLYPENTEAFF.

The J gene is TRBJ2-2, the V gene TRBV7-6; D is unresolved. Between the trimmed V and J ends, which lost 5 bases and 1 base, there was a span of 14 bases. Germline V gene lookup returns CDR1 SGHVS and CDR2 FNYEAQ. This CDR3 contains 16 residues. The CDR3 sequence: CASSLSVRRNTGELFF. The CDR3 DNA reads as TGTGCCAGCAGCCTTTCCGTCAGGAGGAACACCGGGGAGCTGTTTTTT.

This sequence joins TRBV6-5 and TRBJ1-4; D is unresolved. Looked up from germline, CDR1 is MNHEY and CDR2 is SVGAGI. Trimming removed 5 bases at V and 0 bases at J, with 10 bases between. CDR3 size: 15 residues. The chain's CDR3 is CASSDTGATNEKLFF. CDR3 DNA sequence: TGTGCCAGCAGTGACACCGGAGCAACTAATGAAAAACTGTTTTTT.